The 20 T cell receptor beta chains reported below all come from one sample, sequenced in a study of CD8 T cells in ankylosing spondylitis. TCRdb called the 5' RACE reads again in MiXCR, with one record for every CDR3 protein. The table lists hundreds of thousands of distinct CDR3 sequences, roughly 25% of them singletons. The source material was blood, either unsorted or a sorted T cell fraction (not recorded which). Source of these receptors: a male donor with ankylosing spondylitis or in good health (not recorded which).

In DNA form, the CDR3 reads TGCAGTGCTAGAGTTTATTATACGGGCAATGAGCAGTTCTTC. Translation: CSARVYYTGNEQFF. The chain has TRBV20-1 and TRBJ2-1; D gene uncertain. CDR3 length: 14 amino acids. CDR1 is DFQATT, CDR2 SNEGSKA, per germline (reference sequence). The V end was cut by 1 base, the J end by 6 bases, with 13 bases between.

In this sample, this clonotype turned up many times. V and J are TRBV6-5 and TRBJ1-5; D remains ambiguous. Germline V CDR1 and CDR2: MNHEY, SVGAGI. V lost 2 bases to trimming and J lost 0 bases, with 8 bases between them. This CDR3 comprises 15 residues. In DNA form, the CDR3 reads TGTGCCAGCAGTTACGAGCACCATAGCAATCAGCCCCAGCATTTT. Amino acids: CASSYEHHSNQPQHF.

The CDR3 region is CASSVRTDNSPLHF. Written as DNA, the CDR3 is TGTGCCAGCAGCGTACGGACAGACAATTCACCCCTCCACTTT. The chain has TRBV9 and TRBJ1-6, with a tentative D call TRBD1 (6 bases). This CDR3 is 14 amino acids long. V was shortened by 1 base and J by 7 bases, with 9 bases between the two germline ends. Germline values: CDR1 SGDLS, CDR2 YYNGEE.

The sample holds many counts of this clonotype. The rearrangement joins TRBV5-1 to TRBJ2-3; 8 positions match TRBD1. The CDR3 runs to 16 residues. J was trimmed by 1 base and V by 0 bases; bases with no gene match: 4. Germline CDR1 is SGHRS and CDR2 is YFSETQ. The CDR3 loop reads CASSLVQGGRTDTQYF. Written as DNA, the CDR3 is TGCGCCAGCAGCTTGGTACAGGGGGGCCGCACAGATACGCAGTATTTT.

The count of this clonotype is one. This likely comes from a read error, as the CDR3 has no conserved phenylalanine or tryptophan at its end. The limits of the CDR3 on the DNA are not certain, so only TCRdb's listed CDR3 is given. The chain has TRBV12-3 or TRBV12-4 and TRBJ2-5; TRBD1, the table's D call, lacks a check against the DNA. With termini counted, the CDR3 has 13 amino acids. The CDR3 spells CASSDGGTGPVFL.

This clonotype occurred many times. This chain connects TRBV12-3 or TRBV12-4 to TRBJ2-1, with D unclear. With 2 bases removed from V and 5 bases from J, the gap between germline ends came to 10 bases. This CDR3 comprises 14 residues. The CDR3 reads CASSLRLGNNEQFF. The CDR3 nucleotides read TGTGCCAGCAGTTTACGGCTTGGAAACAATGAGCAGTTCTTC.

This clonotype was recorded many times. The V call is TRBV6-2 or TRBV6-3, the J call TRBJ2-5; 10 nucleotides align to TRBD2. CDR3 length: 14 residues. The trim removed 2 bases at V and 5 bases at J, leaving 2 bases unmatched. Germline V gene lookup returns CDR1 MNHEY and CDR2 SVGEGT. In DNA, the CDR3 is TGTGCCAGCAGTTACCTAGCGGGAGTTGAGACCCAGTACTTC. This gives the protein CASSYLAGVETQYF.

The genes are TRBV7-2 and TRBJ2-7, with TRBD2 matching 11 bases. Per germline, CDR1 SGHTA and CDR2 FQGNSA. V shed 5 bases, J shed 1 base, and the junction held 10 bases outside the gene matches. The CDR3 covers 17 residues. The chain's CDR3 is CASSERLAGGRSYEQYF. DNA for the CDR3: TGTGCCAGCAGCGAGAGGCTAGCGGGAGGACGGTCCTACGAGCAGTACTTC.

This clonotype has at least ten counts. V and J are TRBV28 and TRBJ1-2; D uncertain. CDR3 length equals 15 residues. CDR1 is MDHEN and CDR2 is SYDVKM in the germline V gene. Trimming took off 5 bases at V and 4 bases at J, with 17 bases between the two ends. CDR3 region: CASSPSGAAFYGYTF. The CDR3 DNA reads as TGTGCCAGCAGTCCCTCCGGAGCAGCTTTCTATGGCTACACCTTC.

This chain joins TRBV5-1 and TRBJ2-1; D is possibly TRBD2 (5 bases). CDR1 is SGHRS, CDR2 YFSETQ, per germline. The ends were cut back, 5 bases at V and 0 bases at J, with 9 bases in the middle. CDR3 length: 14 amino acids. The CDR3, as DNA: TGCGCCAGCAGTGCTAGCAGCTCCTACAATGAGCAGTTCTTC. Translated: CASSASSSYNEQFF.

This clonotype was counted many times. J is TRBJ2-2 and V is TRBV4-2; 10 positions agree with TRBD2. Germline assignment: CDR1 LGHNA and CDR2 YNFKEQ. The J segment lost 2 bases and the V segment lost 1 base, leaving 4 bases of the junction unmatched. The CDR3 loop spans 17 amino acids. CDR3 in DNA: TGTGCCAGCAGCCAAGTAGTAGCGGGAGGTAACACCGGGGAGCTGTTTTTT. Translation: CASSQVVAGGNTGELFF.

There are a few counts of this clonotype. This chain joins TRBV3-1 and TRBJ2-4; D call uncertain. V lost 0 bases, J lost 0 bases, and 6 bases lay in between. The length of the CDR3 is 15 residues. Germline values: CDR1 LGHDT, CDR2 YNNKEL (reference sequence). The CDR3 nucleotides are TGTGCCAGCAGCCAAGAACGGCTAGCCAAAAACATTCAGTACTTC. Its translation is CASSQERLAKNIQYF. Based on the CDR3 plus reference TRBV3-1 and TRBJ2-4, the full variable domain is DTAVSQTPKYLVTQMGNDKSIKCEQNLGHDTMYWYKQDSKKFLKIMFSYNNKELIINETVPNRFSPKSPDKAHLNLHINSLELGDSAVYFCASSQERLAKNIQYFGAGTRLSVL.

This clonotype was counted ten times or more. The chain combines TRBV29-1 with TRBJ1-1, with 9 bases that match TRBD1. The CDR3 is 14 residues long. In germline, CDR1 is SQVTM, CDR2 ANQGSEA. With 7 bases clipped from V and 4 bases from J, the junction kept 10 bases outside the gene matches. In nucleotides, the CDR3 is TGCAGCGCCAAGGACAGGGGAAGAGTCACTGAAGCTTTCTTT. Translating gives CSAKDRGRVTEAFF.

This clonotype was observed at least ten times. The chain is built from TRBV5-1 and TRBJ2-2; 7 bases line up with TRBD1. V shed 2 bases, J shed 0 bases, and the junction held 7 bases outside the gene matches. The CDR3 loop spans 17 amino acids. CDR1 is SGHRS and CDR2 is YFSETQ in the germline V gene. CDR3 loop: CASSFRPDRPNTGELFF. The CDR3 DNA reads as TGCGCCAGCAGCTTCCGGCCGGACAGGCCGAACACCGGGGAGCTGTTTTTT.

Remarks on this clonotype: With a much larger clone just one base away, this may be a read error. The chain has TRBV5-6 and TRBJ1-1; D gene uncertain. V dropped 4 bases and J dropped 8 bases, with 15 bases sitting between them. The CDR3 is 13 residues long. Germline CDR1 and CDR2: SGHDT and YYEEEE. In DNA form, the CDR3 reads TGTGCCAGCAGCCAACATAACGCGTTGGAAGCTTTCTTT. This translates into CASSQHNALEAFF.

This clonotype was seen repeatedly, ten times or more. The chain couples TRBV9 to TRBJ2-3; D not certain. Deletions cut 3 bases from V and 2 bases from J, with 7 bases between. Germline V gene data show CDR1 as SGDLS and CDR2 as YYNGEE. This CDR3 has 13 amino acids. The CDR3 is CASSARATDTQYF. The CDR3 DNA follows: TGTGCCAGCAGCGCTAGGGCCACAGATACGCAGTATTTT.

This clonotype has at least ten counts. The CDR3 region has the DNA TGCAGTGTCGGGACTACCTCAAACAATGAGCAGTTCTTC. Its translation: CSVGTTSNNEQFF. The chain links TRBV20-1 to TRBJ2-1, with TRBD2 identical over 7 bases. In germline, CDR1 is DFQATT, CDR2 SNEGSKA (reference sequence). Losses at the gene ends were 7 bases for V and 5 bases for J; bases not matched to a gene: 8. The CDR3 is made up of 13 amino acids.

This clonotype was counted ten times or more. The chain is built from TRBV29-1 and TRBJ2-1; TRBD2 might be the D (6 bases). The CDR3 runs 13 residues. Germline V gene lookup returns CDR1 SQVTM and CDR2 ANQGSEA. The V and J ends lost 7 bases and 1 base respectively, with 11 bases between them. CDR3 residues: CSARRASYNEQFF. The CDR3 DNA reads TGCAGCGCCCGGAGGGCATCCTACAATGAGCAGTTCTTC.

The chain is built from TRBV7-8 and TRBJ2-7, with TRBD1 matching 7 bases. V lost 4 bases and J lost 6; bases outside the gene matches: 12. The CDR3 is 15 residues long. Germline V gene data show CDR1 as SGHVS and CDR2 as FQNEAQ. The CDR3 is CASSSIRDRELEQYF. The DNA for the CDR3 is TGTGCCAGCAGCTCTATCCGGGACAGAGAGCTCGAGCAGTACTTC. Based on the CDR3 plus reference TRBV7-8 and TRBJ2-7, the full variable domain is GAGVSQSPRYKVAKRGQDVALRCDPISGHVSLFWYQQALGQGPEFLTYFQNEAQLDKSGLPSDRFFAERPEGSVSTLKIQRTQQEDSAVYLCASSSIRDRELEQYFGPGTRLTVT.

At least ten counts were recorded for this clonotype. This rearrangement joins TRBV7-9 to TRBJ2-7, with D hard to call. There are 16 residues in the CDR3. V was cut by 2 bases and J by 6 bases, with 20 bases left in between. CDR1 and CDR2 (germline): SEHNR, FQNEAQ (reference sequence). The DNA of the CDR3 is TGTGCCAGCAGCTTATGGATTGCGAGTTCCGATTTCGAGCAGTACTTC. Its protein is CASSLWIASSDFEQYF.